Sequencing of this T cell receptor beta chain was carried out in a study of graft-versus-host responses after intestinal transplantation. About the research overall: Recipients had multivisceral, liver-intestinal, or isolated intestinal transplants. Overall study results and limits: GvH clones occurred in recipient marrow; some first appeared in ileum or blood.

Concerning this clone itself: Its antigen is undetermined.

Germline-derived CDR1 and CDR2 are SGHVS and FQNEAQ. The CDR3 covers 14 residues. Between the trimmed V and J ends, which lost 2 bases and 5 bases, there was a span of 12 bases. Measured with immunoSEQ multiplex PCR; TCRdb has only the in-frame clones, and not every one. The data contain around 96,000 clones, 92% of them singletons. Specimen: unstimulated CD4+ T cells sorted from spleen or lymph node cells, collected before intestinal transplant. The sequence was collected from a human donor who received an intestinal transplant. The chain recombines TRBV7-8 with TRBJ2-5; perhaps TRBD1 as D (6 bases). CDR3 protein: CASSLKYRAETQYF. CDR3 DNA sequence: TGTGCCAGCAGCTTAAAGTACAGGGCGGAGACCCAGTACTTC. Using reference TRBV7-8 and TRBJ2-5 for the parts outside the CDR3, the full variable domain is GAGVSQSPRYKVAKRGQDVALRCDPISGHVSLFWYQQALGQGPEFLTYFQNEAQLDKSGLPSDRFFAERPEGSVSTLKIQRTQQEDSAVYLCASSLKYRAETQYFGPGTRLLVL.